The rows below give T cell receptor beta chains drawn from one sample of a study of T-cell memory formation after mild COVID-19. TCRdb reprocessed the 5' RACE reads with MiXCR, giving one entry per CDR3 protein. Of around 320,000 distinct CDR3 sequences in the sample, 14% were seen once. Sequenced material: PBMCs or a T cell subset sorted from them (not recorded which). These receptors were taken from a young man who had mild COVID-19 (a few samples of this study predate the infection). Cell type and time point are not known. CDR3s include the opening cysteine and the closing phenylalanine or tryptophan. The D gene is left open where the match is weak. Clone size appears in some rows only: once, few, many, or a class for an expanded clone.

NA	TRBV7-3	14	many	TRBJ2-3	CASSLKVQPDTQYF	TGTGCCAGCAGCTTAAAGGTCCAGCCAGATACGCAGTATTTT
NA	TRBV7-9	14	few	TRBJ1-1	CASSFLVPNTEAFF	TGTGCCAGCAGCTTTTTGGTCCCCAACACTGAAGCTTTCTTT
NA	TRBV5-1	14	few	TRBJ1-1	CASSFHRANTEAFF	TGCGCCAGCAGCTTCCACAGAGCGAACACTGAAGCTTTCTTT
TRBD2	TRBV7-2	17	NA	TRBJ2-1	CASSLARLAGSYNEQFF	TGTGCCAGCAGCCTGGCGAGACTAGCGGGGTCCTACAATGAGCAGTTCTTC
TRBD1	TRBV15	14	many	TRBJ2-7	CATSRDRGTYEQYF	TGTGCCACCAGCCGCGACAGGGGCACCTACGAGCAGTACTTC
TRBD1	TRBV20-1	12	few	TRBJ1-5	CSAQTGDQPQHF	TGCAGTGCTCAGACAGGGGATCAGCCCCAGCATTTT
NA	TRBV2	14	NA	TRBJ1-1	CASATGPSGTEAFF	TGTGCCAGCGCCACAGGCCCCTCGGGAACTGAAGCTTTCTTT
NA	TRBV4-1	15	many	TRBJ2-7	CASSQEGTAAYEQYF	TGCGCCAGCAGCCAAGAAGGGACGGCGGCCTACGAGCAGTACTTC
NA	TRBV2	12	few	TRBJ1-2	CASYRARYGYTF	TGTGCCAGTTACAGGGCGCGATATGGCTACACCTTC
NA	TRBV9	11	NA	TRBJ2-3	CASSDEYQQYF	TGTGCCAGCAGCGACGAATACCAGCAGTATTTT
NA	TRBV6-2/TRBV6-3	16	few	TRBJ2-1	CASSVGGRPAYNEQFF	TGTGCCAGCAGTGTGGGGGGGCGTCCAGCCTACAATGAGCAGTTCTTC
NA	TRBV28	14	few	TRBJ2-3	CASSPNSPSDTQYF	TGTGCCAGCAGTCCCAACAGCCCATCAGATACGCAGTATTTT
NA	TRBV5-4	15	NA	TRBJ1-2	CASSDLFGGLGGYTF	TGTGCCAGCAGCGATCTGTTCGGGGGCCTGGGTGGCTACACCTTC
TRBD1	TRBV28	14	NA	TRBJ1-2	CASTSPGQLYGYTF	TGTGCCAGCACTTCGCCGGGACAGCTTTATGGCTACACCTTC
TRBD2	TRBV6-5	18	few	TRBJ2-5	CASSYSSLSGGDQETQYF	TGTGCCAGCAGTTACTCCAGCCTTAGCGGGGGGGACCAAGAGACCCAGTACTTC
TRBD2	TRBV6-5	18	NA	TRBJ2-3	CASSYERGVPLFTDTQYF	TGTGCCAGCAGTTACGAGCGGGGGGTCCCCCTTTTCACAGATACGCAGTATTTT
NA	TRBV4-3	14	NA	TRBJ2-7	CASSQDYQGLEQYF	TGCGCCAGCAGCCAAGATTATCAGGGGCTCGAGCAGTACTTC
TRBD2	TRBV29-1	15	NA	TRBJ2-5	CSVDVGTSGGATQYF	TGCAGCGTTGACGTGGGGACTAGCGGGGGAGCGACCCAGTACTTC
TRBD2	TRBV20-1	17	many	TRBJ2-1	CSASGLAGTTGGNEQFF	TGCAGTGCTAGCGGGCTAGCGGGGACCACCGGGGGCAATGAGCAGTTCTTC
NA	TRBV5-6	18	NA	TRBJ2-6	CASSLTSGALSGANVLTF	TGTGCCAGCAGCTTGACATCCGGGGCCCTCTCTGGGGCCAACGTCCTGACTTTC
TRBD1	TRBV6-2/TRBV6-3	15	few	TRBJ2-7	CASSWGQGIAYEQYF	TGTGCCAGCAGTTGGGGACAGGGGATAGCCTACGAGCAGTACTTC
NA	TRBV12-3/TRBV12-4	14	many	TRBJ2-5	CASSPPGLQETQYF	TGTGCCAGCAGTCCCCCGGGGTTACAAGAGACCCAGTACTTC
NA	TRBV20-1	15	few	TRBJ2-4	CSARGGGGAKNIQYF	TGCAGTGCTAGGGGTGGCGGCGGGGCCAAAAACATTCAGTACTTC
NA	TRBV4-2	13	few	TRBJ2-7	CASSQDENRGQYF	TGTGCCAGCAGCCAAGATGAAAATAGGGGGCAGTACTTC
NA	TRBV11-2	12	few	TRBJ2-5	CASSFEQETQYF	TGTGCCAGCAGCTTTGAACAAGAGACCCAGTACTTC
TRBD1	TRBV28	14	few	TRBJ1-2	CASSYSATGLAYTF	TGTGCCAGCAGCTACTCGGCGACAGGGTTGGCGTACACCTTC
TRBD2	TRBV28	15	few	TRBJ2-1	CASSAPSGGVYEQFF	TGTGCCAGCAGTGCTCCCAGCGGGGGGGTGTATGAGCAGTTCTTC
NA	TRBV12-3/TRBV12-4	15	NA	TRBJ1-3	CASSLVREPGNTIYF	TGTGCCAGCAGTTTAGTCAGGGAACCTGGAAACACCATATATTTT
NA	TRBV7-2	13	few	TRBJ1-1	CASSSWDGGEAFF	TGTGCCAGCAGCTCATGGGATGGAGGGGAAGCTTTCTTT
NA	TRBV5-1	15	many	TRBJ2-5	CASSTGRIGVETQYF	TGCGCCAGCAGCACCGGTCGTATTGGGGTGGAGACCCAGTACTTC
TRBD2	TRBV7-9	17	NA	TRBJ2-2	CASSWTSGGARTGELFF	TGTGCCAGCAGCTGGACTAGCGGGGGGGCCCGAACCGGGGAGCTGTTTTTT
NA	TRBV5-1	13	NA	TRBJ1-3	CASTLQPGNTIYF	TGCGCCAGCACCCTGCAGCCTGGAAACACCATATATTTT
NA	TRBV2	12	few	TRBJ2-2	CASSVGPGELFF	TGTGCCAGCAGTGTCGGGCCCGGGGAGCTGTTTTTT
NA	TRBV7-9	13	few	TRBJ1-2	CASSQGQTYGYTF	TGTGCCAGCAGCCAGGGCCAGACCTATGGCTACACCTTC
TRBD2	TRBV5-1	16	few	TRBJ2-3	CASSALGSGGKDTQYF	TGCGCCAGCAGTGCCCTCGGGAGCGGGGGAAAAGATACGCAGTATTTT
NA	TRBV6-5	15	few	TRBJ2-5	CASSYSSRVEETQYF	TGTGCCAGCAGTTACTCGAGCAGGGTCGAGGAGACCCAGTACTTC
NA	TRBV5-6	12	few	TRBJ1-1	CASSLVREGAFF	TGTGCCAGCAGCTTGGTCCGTGAAGGTGCTTTCTTT
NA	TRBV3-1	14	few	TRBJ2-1	CASSHFPLDNEQFF	TGTGCCAGCAGCCATTTCCCCCTCGACAATGAGCAGTTCTTC
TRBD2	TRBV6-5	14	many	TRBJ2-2	CASSYGTSPGELFF	TGTGCCAGCAGTTACGGGACTAGTCCCGGGGAGCTGTTTTTT
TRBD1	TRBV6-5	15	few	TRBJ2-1	CASSYPGQEGKGQFF	TGTGCCAGCAGTTACCCTGGACAGGAAGGGAAGGGGCAGTTCTTC
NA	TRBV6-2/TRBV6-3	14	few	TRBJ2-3	CASSYPPIRDTQYF	TGTGCCAGCAGTTACCCCCCCATCAGGGATACGCAGTATTTT
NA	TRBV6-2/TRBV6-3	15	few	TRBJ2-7	CASSSLKTVSYEQYF	TGTGCCAGCAGTTCCTTGAAGACAGTCTCCTACGAGCAGTACTTC
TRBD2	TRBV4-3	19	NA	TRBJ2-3	CASSQDLDGLAIHRDTQYF	TGCGCCAGCAGCCAAGATTTGGATGGACTAGCCATTCACAGGGATACGCAGTATTTT
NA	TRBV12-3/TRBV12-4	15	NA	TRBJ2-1	CASSSRNMGYNEQFF	TGTGCCAGCAGCTCCAGGAACATGGGGTACAATGAGCAGTTCTTC
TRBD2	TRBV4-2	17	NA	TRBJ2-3	CASSQELGLAAADTQYF	TGTGCCAGCAGCCAAGAGCTGGGACTAGCGGCAGCAGATACGCAGTATTTT
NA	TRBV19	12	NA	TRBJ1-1	CASRAGITEAFF	TGTGCCAGTAGAGCAGGGATCACTGAAGCTTTCTTT
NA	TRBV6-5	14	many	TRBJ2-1	CASRVGTQNNEQFF	TGTGCCAGCAGAGTAGGGACACAGAACAATGAGCAGTTCTTC
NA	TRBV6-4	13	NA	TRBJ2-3	CASSEVSTDTQYF	TGTGCCAGCAGTGAAGTGAGCACAGATACGCAGTATTTT
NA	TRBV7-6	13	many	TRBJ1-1	CASSPTGYTEAFF	TGTGCCAGCAGCCCCACAGGGTACACTGAAGCTTTCTTT
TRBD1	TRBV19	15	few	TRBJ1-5	CASTPGTGGFRPQHF	TGTGCCAGTACCCCCGGGACAGGGGGGTTCCGGCCCCAGCATTTT
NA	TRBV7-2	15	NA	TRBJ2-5	CASSSYRGGRQTQYF	TGTGCCAGCAGCTCCTACAGGGGTGGGAGGCAGACCCAGTACTTC
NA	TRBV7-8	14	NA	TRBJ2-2	CASSFGGQAGELFF	TGTGCCAGCAGCTTCGGGGGGCAGGCCGGGGAGCTGTTTTTT
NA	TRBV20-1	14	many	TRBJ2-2	CSARPTPNTGELFF	TGCAGTGCTAGACCTACCCCGAACACCGGGGAGCTGTTTTTT
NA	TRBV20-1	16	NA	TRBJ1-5	CSAREAPGGGNQPQHF	TGCAGTGCTAGAGAGGCGCCGGGGGGTGGTAATCAGCCCCAGCATTTT
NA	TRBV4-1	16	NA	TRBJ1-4	CASRLFAGTHNEKLFF	TGCGCCAGCAGGCTTTTCGCCGGGACGCATAATGAAAAACTGTTTTTT
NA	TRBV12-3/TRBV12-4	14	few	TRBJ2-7	CASISGSPPYEQYF	TGTGCCAGCATCTCTGGGAGTCCTCCCTACGAGCAGTACTTC
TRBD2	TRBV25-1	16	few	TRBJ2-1	CASSQGTSGGVDEQFF	TGTGCCAGCAGCCAAGGGACTAGCGGCGGGGTGGATGAGCAGTTCTTC
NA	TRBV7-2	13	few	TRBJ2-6	CASSVTGANVLTF	TGTGCCAGCAGCGTAACCGGGGCCAACGTCCTGACTTTC
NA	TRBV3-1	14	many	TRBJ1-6	CASSHAGYNSPLHF	TGTGCCAGCAGCCATGCGGGCTATAATTCACCCCTCCACTTT